Listed below are T cell receptor beta chains from one sample, sequenced in a study of Graves' ophthalmopathy and Graves' hyperthyroidism. Using its own MiXCR run on the multiplex PCR reads, TCRdb lists one record per CDR3 protein. The data contain about 170,000 distinct CDR3 sequences, more than 30% of them singletons. The sequencing input was peripheral blood. These receptors all come from a woman between 40 and 50 years old with Graves' ophthalmopathy. CDR3s include the opening cysteine and the closing phenylalanine or tryptophan. D genes are given only for firm matches. The size field is filled for only some rows; it gives once, few, many or a size class.

V: TRBV3-1
J: TRBJ1-1
size: -
D: -
CDR3: CASSLDSRNTEAFF
DNA: TGTGCCAGCAGCCTGGACAGCAGGAACACTGAAGCTTTCTTT

V: TRBV12-3/TRBV12-4
J: TRBJ2-7
size: many
D: -
CDR3: CASSYTLTYEQYF
DNA: TGTGCCAGCAGTTACACACTTACCTACGAGCAGTACTTC

V: TRBV6-5
J: TRBJ1-1
size: -
D: TRBD1
CDR3: CASSYGQQGRAEAFF
DNA: TGTGCCAGCAGTTACGGGCAACAGGGGAGGGCTGAAGCTTTCTTT

V: TRBV5-6
J: TRBJ2-7
size: many
D: TRBD2
CDR3: CASSLTTSGRYEQYF
DNA: TGTGCCAGCAGCTTAACCACTAGCGGGAGATACGAGCAGTACTTC

V: TRBV12-5
J: TRBJ2-7
size: many
D: TRBD1
CDR3: CASDPGTGKYEQYF
DNA: TGTGCTAGTGACCCCGGGACAGGGAAATACGAGCAGTACTTC

V: TRBV20-1
J: TRBJ1-1
size: -
D: TRBD1
CDR3: CSARDRGGNTEAFF
DNA: TGCAGTGCTAGGGACAGGGGAGGGAACACTGAAGCTTTCTTT

V: TRBV11-2
J: TRBJ2-5
size: many
D: -
CDR3: CASSLRLVGQETQYF
DNA: TGTGCCAGCAGCCTGAGACTAGTTGGACAAGAGACCCAGTACTTC

V: TRBV29-1
J: TRBJ1-1
size: many
D: -
CDR3: CSVEGGANTEAFF
DNA: TGCAGCGTTGAAGGGGGTGCGAACACTGAAGCTTTCTTT

V: TRBV18
J: TRBJ1-5
size: many
D: -
CDR3: CASSPNSFSNQPQHF
DNA: TGTGCCAGCTCACCCAATAGTTTTAGCAATCAGCCCCAGCATTTT

V: TRBV28
J: TRBJ1-1
size: -
D: -
CDR3: CASSLSDGYTEAFF
DNA: TGTGCCAGCAGTTTATCCGACGGATACACTGAAGCTTTCTTT

V: TRBV12-3/TRBV12-4
J: TRBJ1-3
size: -
D: -
CDR3: CASSRGSSANTIYF
DNA: TGTGCCAGCAGCCGGGGTAGCAGCGCGAACACCATATATTTT

V: TRBV27
J: TRBJ1-6
size: -
D: -
CDR3: CASSLMTEDSPLHF
DNA: TGTGCCAGCAGTTTAATGACGGAGGATTCACCCCTCCACTTT

V: TRBV4-3
J: TRBJ2-6
size: many
D: -
CDR3: CASSQDWQGLAGANVLTF
DNA: TGCGCCAGCAGCCAAGATTGGCAGGGCCTAGCGGGGGCCAACGTCCTGACTTTC

V: TRBV10-3
J: TRBJ2-6
size: many
D: TRBD1
CDR3: CAISDSRAGGKSSGANVLTF
DNA: TGTGCCATCAGTGACTCTAGGGCAGGGGGCAAAAGCTCTGGGGCCAACGTCCTGACTTTC

V: TRBV28
J: TRBJ1-2
size: many
D: TRBD1
CDR3: CASSSWGQGAGGYTF
DNA: TGTGCCAGCAGCTCGTGGGGACAGGGGGCAGGTGGCTACACCTTC

V: TRBV19
J: TRBJ1-5
size: many
D: -
CDR3: CASSIGGGSQPQHF
DNA: TGTGCCAGTAGTATTGGCGGGGGAAGTCAGCCCCAGCATTTT

V: TRBV25-1
J: TRBJ1-2
size: many
D: -
CDR3: CASGGSPNYGYTF
DNA: TGTGCCAGCGGTGGGAGTCCGAACTATGGCTACACCTTC

V: TRBV5-6
J: TRBJ1-1
size: many
D: -
CDR3: CASSLESGWEKQEAFF
DNA: TGTGCCAGCAGCTTGGAGTCAGGATGGGAAAAACAGGAAGCTTTCTTT

V: TRBV7-3
J: TRBJ1-1
size: once
D: -
CDR3: CASSPRATNTEAFF
DNA: TGTGCCAGCAGCCCCCGGGCCACGAACACTGAAGCTTTCTTT

V: TRBV6-5
J: TRBJ1-2
size: many
D: -
CDR3: CASSYLQGDLHGYTF
DNA: TGTGCCAGCAGTTACCTACAGGGCGATCTCCATGGCTACACCTTC

V: TRBV28
J: TRBJ2-7
size: many
D: -
CDR3: CASSLWIRVDMGYEQYF
DNA: TGTGCCAGCAGTCTATGGATCAGGGTCGATATGGGTTACGAGCAGTACTTC

V: TRBV6-1
J: TRBJ1-1
size: -
D: -
CDR3: CASILVSGMNTEAFF
DNA: TGTGCCAGCATTCTGGTTTCGGGGATGAACACTGAAGCTTTCTTT

V: TRBV27
J: TRBJ1-6
size: many
D: -
CDR3: CASSFWRLENSPLHF
DNA: TGTGCCAGCAGTTTTTGGCGCCTGGAGAATTCACCCCTCCACTTT

V: TRBV20-1
J: TRBJ2-7
size: -
D: TRBD2
CDR3: CSADRREGPNEQYF
DNA: TGCAGTGCAGATCGGCGGGAGGGCCCGAACGAGCAGTACTTC

V: TRBV12-3/TRBV12-4
J: TRBJ1-1
size: many
D: TRBD1
CDR3: CASSLDRGNTEAFF
DNA: TGTGCCAGCAGTTTAGACAGGGGGAACACTGAAGCTTTCTTT

V: TRBV7-6
J: TRBJ2-7
size: many
D: TRBD2
CDR3: CASSFAGTSPYEQYF
DNA: TGTGCCAGCAGCTTCGCCGGGACTAGCCCATACGAGCAGTACTTC

V: TRBV6-4
J: TRBJ1-6
size: many
D: -
CDR3: CASGQGYNSPLHF
DNA: TGTGCCAGCGGGCAGGGATATAATTCACCCCTCCACTTT

V: TRBV9
J: TRBJ2-2
size: -
D: TRBD2
CDR3: CASSVAGERGGELFF
DNA: TGTGCCAGCAGCGTAGCGGGAGAGCGGGGCGGGGAGCTGTTTTTT

V: TRBV7-8
J: TRBJ2-5
size: many
D: -
CDR3: CASSRMETQYF
DNA: TGTGCCAGCAGTAGGATGGAGACCCAGTACTTC